This T cell receptor beta chain comes out of a study of T cells after yellow fever vaccination. On this clonotype: Antigen: not known.

Study results and limitations: The secondary response was weaker but peaked faster, day 5 versus 15.

By 5'RACE template switching, TCR cDNA was produced, with a universal primer site and UMIs added in the process. TCRdb re-derived calls from the 5' RACE reads in MiXCR, one entry per CDR3 protein. The repertoire holds approximately 300,000 distinct CDR3 sequences, approximately 12% seen once, with about 3% in the top ten. This material consisted of CD4+ T cells sorted from PBMCs, taken 45 days after the yellow fever booster vaccination. This receptor was obtained from a man younger than 30 who received the YFV17D yellow fever vaccine.

CDR3 DNA: TGCGCCAGCAGCTTGGTGGGAAAAGGAGTAGAGACTGAAGCTTTCTTT. It specifies CASSLVGKGVETEAFF. The chain couples TRBV5-1 to TRBJ1-1; no clear D gene. The CDR3 has 16 amino acids. Germline V gene sequence: CDR1 SGHRS, CDR2 YFSETQ. The V end was cut by 0 bases, the J end by 5 bases, with 17 bases between.